This entry concerns a single TCR beta chain. What it binds is unknown. Both 60 Vbeta primers and 13 Jbeta primers went into the PCR. Sequencing was performed with immunoSEQ multiplex PCR; in TCRdb, only in-frame clones are kept and a portion is missing. This table has about 130,000 clones, around 75% appearing once. This entry is derived from a study of cytomegalovirus exposure and HLA in healthy donors. In germline, CDR1 is SGHNT, CDR2 YENEEA. The germline V and J ends were trimmed by 4 bases and 3 bases, with 13 bases remaining between them. The CDR3 runs 14 residues. General study points: Through in vitro validation, three CMV-associated chains were shown to be specific for CMV antigens. Using a false discovery rate of 0.05, a later analysis showed that roughly 16,000 TCR beta sequences were associated with HLA alleles.

The sequence was collected from a man between 40 and 49 years old in good health and CMV-seronegative. The rearrangement uses TRBV11-3 and TRBJ2-7; D is ambiguous. Sequenced sample: PBMCs. CDR3 nucleotide sequence: TGTGCCAGCAGCTCCCTCGACAACAGCTACGAGCAGTACTTC. This encodes CASSSLDNSYEQYF.